The next 11 T cell receptor beta chains were all read from a single sample in a study of blood T cells in healthy people across ages. A second PCR, run for about 7 to 11 cycles, used a sample-barcoded 5' primer plus a J-beta primer mix. From the 5' RACE reads, TCRdb called clonotypes with MiXCR, one entry per CDR3 protein. The profile shows roughly 1,000,000 distinct CDR3 sequences, less than 25% of them singletons. This sample also appeared in a second study, on T cells of mothers and their children.

The sequenced material came from blood. The receptors stem from a girl aged 2-15 years in good health.

The chain uses TRBV7-2 and TRBJ2-1, with TRBD2 matching 14 bases. Unmatched junction bases numbered 5, after V lost 1 base and J lost 6 bases. Germline lookup yields CDR1 SGHTA and CDR2 FQGNSA. The CDR3 consists of 17 residues. In nucleotides, the CDR3 is TGTGCCAGCAGCTTAGTGGGACTAGCGGGGGCCGTCAATGAGCAGTTCTTC. Protein product: CASSLVGLAGAVNEQFF. The full variable domain, in which reference TRBV7-2 and TRBJ2-1 provide the parts outside the CDR3, is GAGVSQSPSNKVTEKGKDVELRCDPISGHTALYWYRQSLGQGLEFLIYFQGNSAPDKSGLPSDRFSAERTGGSVSTLTIQRTQQEDSAVYLCASSLVGLAGAVNEQFFGPGTRLTVL.

The chain is built from TRBV7-2 and TRBJ2-1, with D unclear. In germline, CDR1 is SGHTA, CDR2 FQGNSA. The V end was cut by 5 bases, the J end by 0 bases, with 11 bases between. This CDR3 spans 15 amino acids. The CDR3 sequence is CASSPQSNSYNEQFF. The CDR3 nucleotides are TGTGCCAGCAGCCCTCAGTCGAACTCCTACAATGAGCAGTTCTTC.

Here the CDR3 DNA reads TGTGCCAGCAGTCCACGCGGAAGGGGGCCAGATACGCAGTATTTT. This translates into CASSPRGRGPDTQYF. This chain connects TRBV6-2 or TRBV6-3 to TRBJ2-3, with 7 bases aligning to TRBD1. The CDR3 totals 15 residues. The germline gives CDR1 MNHEY, CDR2 SVGEGT. Trimming at V came to 5 bases and at J to 4 bases, leaving 9 bases not matched to a gene.

The chain links TRBV24-1 to TRBJ1-2; D is perhaps TRBD1 (5 bases). The CDR3 is 12 residues long. V shed 9 bases and J shed 6 bases, with 13 bases lying between them. The germline V gene encodes CDR1 KGHDR and CDR2 SFDVKD. This CDR3 is CATSPGRDGYTF. The CDR3 bases are TGTGCCACCTCCCCAGGGCGGGATGGCTACACCTTC.

The table lists this clonotype with many counts. The genes are TRBV11-2 and TRBJ2-1; D may be TRBD1 (5 bases). V was clipped by 5 bases and J by 1 base, with 12 bases between them. The germline V gene has CDR1 SGHAT and CDR2 FQNNGV. This CDR3 spans 15 amino acids. The CDR3 spells CASSRTGASYNEQFF. Written as DNA, the CDR3 is TGTGCCAGCAGCCGAACAGGCGCATCCTACAATGAGCAGTTCTTC.

Only a few counts were recorded for this clonotype. The gene calls are TRBV12-3 or TRBV12-4 and TRBJ2-5; 9 nucleotides align to TRBD1. TRBJ2-7 matches the DNA end more closely, so the J call is doubtful. The CDR3 runs to 13 residues. DNA of the CDR3: TGTGCCAGCAGCGTGGGACAGGGAAACGAGCAGTACTTC. Amino acids: CASSVGQGNEQYF.

This sequence joins TRBV4-1 and TRBJ1-5; no definite D call. CDR3 size: 13 residues. Trimming left V 3 bases short and J 11 bases short, with 14 bases between. Germline-derived CDR1 and CDR2 are MGHRA and YSYEKL. The CDR3 is CASSQVEMASQHF. CDR3 bases: TGCGCCAGCAGCCAGGTAGAAATGGCGTCCCAGCATTTT.

In its sample, this clonotype was seen a few times. The chain uses TRBV5-4 and TRBJ2-6, with 7 bases identical to TRBD1. The V gene's germline CDR1 is SGHNT and CDR2 YYREEE (reference sequence). This CDR3 has 17 residues. After removal of 4 bases from V and 0 bases from J, the junction contained 7 bases not matched to a gene. The CDR3 region is CASSGQDTSSGANVLTF. In nucleotides, the CDR3 is TGTGCCAGCAGCGGACAGGATACCTCCTCTGGGGCCAACGTCCTGACTTTC.

The sample holds a few counts of this clonotype. This rearrangement joins TRBV7-2 to TRBJ2-1, with 9 nucleotides matching TRBD1. V lost 4 bases to trimming and J lost 5 bases; unmatched junction nucleotides: 3. This CDR3 region has 14 residues. Germline-derived CDR1 and CDR2 are SGHTA and FQGNSA. The CDR3 DNA reads as TGTGCCAGCAGCTCGACAGGGGGGAACAATGAGCAGTTCTTC. This encodes CASSSTGGNNEQFF.

The rearrangement joins TRBV5-1 to TRBJ2-1; 7 positions match TRBD2. The ends lost 5 bases at V and 5 bases at J; junction bases unmatched: 7. The CDR3 consists of 14 residues. From germline, CDR1 is SGHRS and CDR2 YFSETQ. CDR3 nucleotide sequence: TGCGCCAGCAGGGTAGCGGGCGGACACAATGAGCAGTTCTTC. Its translation: CASRVAGGHNEQFF.

This clonotype was counted a few times. The chain employs TRBV20-1 and TRBJ2-1; the match to TRBD2 covers 9 bases. The CDR3 contains 12 residues. V lost 2 bases and J lost 16; bases outside the gene matches: 9. The germline V gene has CDR1 DFQATT and CDR2 SNEGSKA (reference sequence). CDR3 DNA: TGCAGTGCTAGATATACTAGCGGGCCCCAATTCTTC. The encoded protein is CSARYTSGPQFF.